This T cell receptor beta chain was sequenced in a study of cytomegalovirus exposure and HLA in healthy donors. Whole-study results and caveats: Later work found most CMV-associated TCR beta chains apparently HLA-restricted.

Points on this clone: Its antigen is currently unknown.

Use of 60 Vbeta and 13 Jbeta primers characterized the PCR. TCRdb's table, derived via immunoSEQ multiplex PCR, lists solely in-frame clones and lacks some. The table records under 130,000 clones, around 80% of them present only once. Sequenced sample: PBMCs. The TCR comes from a man aged 18 to 30 in good health and CMV-seronegative.

CDR3 residues: CASNPGVRYEQYF. CDR3 bases: TGTGCCAGCAACCCCGGGGTTCGGTACGAGCAGTACTTC. The chain is built from TRBV28 and TRBJ2-7; perhaps TRBD2 as D (5 bases). This CDR3 region has 13 residues. From germline, CDR1 is MDHEN and CDR2 SYDVKM. V lost 7 bases and J 4 bases, leaving 14 bases between the germline ends.